Shown below are 16 T cell receptor beta chains from a single sample sequenced in a study of PD-L1 blockade in urothelial cancer. Produced via immunoSEQ multiplex PCR; TCRdb's table is partial and in-frame only. The sample has tens of thousands of clones, 85% seen once. The time point was: pretreatment peripheral blood. This sample comprised PBMCs, obtained around atezolizumab (anti-PD-L1) treatment. Receptors originate from a man in his 70s with urothelial cancer.

The V gene is TRBV28, the J gene TRBJ1-5; D might be TRBD1 (5 bases). V was trimmed by 2 bases and J by 2 bases, leaving 10 bases between them. CDR1 and CDR2 from the germline V gene are MDHEN and SYDVKM. The CDR3 spans 15 residues. CDR3 sequence reads: CASSLARRGNQPQHF. The CDR3 coding sequence is TGTGCCAGCAGTTTAGCTCGCAGGGGCAATCAGCCCCAGCATTTT.

J is TRBJ2-7 and V is TRBV27; possible D gene TRBD2, 5 bases. CDR1 and CDR2 (germline): MNHEY, SMNVEV (reference sequence). V lost 5 bases and J lost 8, with 28 bases in between. The CDR3 is made up of 17 amino acids. CDR3 sequence: CASSQPSLGVPGSKQYF. CDR3 bases: TGTGCCAGCAGTCAGCCTTCCCTCGGGGTCCCCGGGTCCAAGCAGTACTTC.

DNA for the CDR3: TGTGCCAGCAGTGCCTCCTTCCAGGGAAACGAGCAGTACTTC. It yields the protein CASSASFQGNEQYF. V usage is TRBV27 and J usage is TRBJ2-7, with D maybe TRBD1 (5 bases). The CDR3 runs 14 residues. Trimming left V 5 bases short and J 5 bases short, with 16 bases between. CDR1 MNHEY and CDR2 SMNVEV come from the germline V gene (reference sequence).

This rearrangement joins TRBV2 to TRBJ2-7; the D gene is possibly TRBD1 (6 bases). The V and J ends lost 6 bases and 2 bases respectively, with 8 bases between them. The CDR3 runs 12 residues. Germline V lookup: CDR1 SNHLY, CDR2 FYNNEI. The CDR3 spells CASRTGPYEQYF. The CDR3 DNA sequence: TGTGCCAGCAGAACAGGGCCCTACGAGCAGTACTTC.

CDR3 DNA: TGTGCCAGCAGTTTTCGGGGGAACTATGGCTACACCTTC. Protein sequence: CASSFRGNYGYTF. V gene TRBV27 combines with J gene TRBJ1-2, with D perhaps TRBD1 (5 bases). V lost 3 bases, J lost 2 bases, and 7 bases lay in between. Germline CDR1 MNHEY, CDR2 SMNVEV (reference sequence). CDR3 length: 13 amino acids.

The chain employs TRBV2 and TRBJ2-7; 7 nucleotides agree with TRBD1. V was clipped by 3 bases and J by 6 bases; unmatched bases: 8. This CDR3 spans 14 amino acids. The germline V gene encodes CDR1 SNHLY and CDR2 FYNNEI. CDR3 sequence (DNA): TGTGCCAGCAGTGATCTTACGACAGGGTTCGAGCAGTACTTC. It codes for CASSDLTTGFEQYF.

V usage is TRBV5-4 and J usage is TRBJ2-6; the match to TRBD2 covers 14 bases. Trimming cost V 4 bases and J 4 bases; bases outside gene matches: 7. CDR3 size: 18 residues. From germline, CDR1 is SGHNT and CDR2 YYREEE (reference sequence). The CDR3 region has the DNA TGTGCCAGCAGCCCGGGGACTAGCGGGAGTGGGGGGGCCAACGTCCTGACTTTC. This translates into CASSPGTSGSGGANVLTF.

The sample holds a few counts of this clone. This rearrangement joins TRBV11-2 to TRBJ2-7; 10 nucleotides match TRBD2. CDR1 SGHAT and CDR2 FQNNGV come from the germline V gene. J gave up 7 bases and V 5 bases, and 17 bases lay outside the gene matches. The CDR3 loop spans 17 amino acids. CDR3 region: CASSGGGASGGLAEQYF. CDR3 nucleotide sequence: TGTGCCAGCAGCGGAGGGGGGGCTAGCGGGGGTCTCGCAGAGCAGTACTTC. Full variable domain (rest looked up from reference TRBV11-2 and TRBJ2-7): EAGVAQSPRYKIIEKRQSVAFWCNPISGHATLYWYQQILGQGPKLLIQFQNNGVVDDSQLPKDRFSAERLKGVDSTLKIQPAKLEDSAVYLCASSGGGASGGLAEQYFGPGTRLTVT.

This clone came up a few times. V usage is TRBV27 and J usage is TRBJ1-2, with D possibly TRBD1 on 6 matching bases. The CDR3 covers 13 residues. V shed 3 bases and J shed 7 bases, with 12 bases lying between them. The germline gives CDR1 MNHEY, CDR2 SMNVEV (reference sequence). The CDR3 loop reads CASSLQGRGGYTF. The CDR3 nucleotides are TGTGCCAGCAGTTTGCAGGGGAGAGGTGGCTACACCTTC.

This clone was seen once. The V call is TRBV9, the J call TRBJ1-1; no clear D. V gave up 4 bases and J gave up 4 bases, with 11 bases separating them. The CDR3 runs 13 residues. CDR1 is SGDLS, CDR2 YYNGEE, per germline. The CDR3 nucleotides are TGTGCCAGCAGCCCCCGAGCAGGCACTGAAGCTTTCTTT. Residues: CASSPRAGTEAFF.

J is TRBJ1-1 and V is TRBV6-6; no reliable D call. Trimming took off 0 bases at V and 2 bases at J, with 10 bases between the two ends. Germline V lookup: CDR1 MNHNY, CDR2 SVGAGI (reference sequence). CDR3 size: 15 residues. DNA of the CDR3: TGTGCCAGCAGTTACTCTTCAGGAATCAACACTGAAGCTTTCTTT. This gives the protein CASSYSSGINTEAFF.

The DNA of the CDR3 is TGTGCCACCAGCAGGACAGGGGGCAGCACTGAAGCTTTCTTT. Its translation is CATSRTGGSTEAFF. V usage is TRBV15 and J usage is TRBJ1-1; 10 bases map to TRBD1. CDR3 length: 14 residues. From germline, CDR1 is LNHNV and CDR2 YYDKDF (reference sequence). The V gene end was trimmed by 3 bases and the J gene end by 4 bases; junction bases not matched to a gene: 2.

J is TRBJ1-4 and V is TRBV2; weak D call: TRBD1 (5 bases). The germline V gene encodes CDR1 SNHLY and CDR2 FYNNEI. V lost 7 bases to trimming and J lost 5 bases, with 11 bases between them. The CDR3 loop spans 13 amino acids. CDR3: CASKGRANEKLFF. For the CDR3, the DNA is TGTGCCAGCAAAGGCAGGGCAAATGAAAAACTGTTTTTT. Full variable domain (remainder filled in from reference TRBV2 and TRBJ1-4): EPEVTQTPSHQVTQMGQEVILRCVPISNHLYFYWYRQILGQKVEFLVSFYNNEISEKSEIFDDQFSVERPDGSNFTLKIRSTKLEDSAMYFCASKGRANEKLFFGSGTQLSVL.

The V call is TRBV4-1, the J call TRBJ2-7; 7 positions match TRBD2. Germline values: CDR1 MGHRA, CDR2 YSYEKL. The junction had 11 bases not matched to a gene; V was cut back by 3 bases and J by 0 bases. The CDR3 totals 17 residues. The DNA for the CDR3 is TGCGCCAGCAGCCAGCCCCCGAGGGAGGGATACTCCTACGAGCAGTACTTC. Its translation: CASSQPPREGYSYEQYF.

This clone has just one count. J is TRBJ1-1 and V is TRBV7-9; D is unclear. The length of the CDR3 is 10 residues. The V gene's germline CDR1 is SEHNR and CDR2 FQNEAQ (reference sequence). The V and J ends lost 5 bases and 8 bases respectively, with 6 bases between them. CDR3: CASSGSEAFF. The CDR3 nucleotides are TGTGCCAGCAGCGGCTCAGAAGCTTTCTTT.

A single count supports this clone. This rearrangement joins TRBV19 to TRBJ1-4; 8 bases fit TRBD1. After removal of 4 bases from V and 7 bases from J, the junction contained 8 bases not matched to a gene. Per the germline V gene, CDR1 is LNHDA and CDR2 is SQIVND (reference sequence). CDR3 length equals 15 residues. The CDR3, as DNA: TGTGCCAGTAGTACCAGGGGGCTAGGGGGTGAAAAACTGTTTTTT. Protein product: CASSTRGLGGEKLFF.